The 6 T cell receptor beta chains below all came from one sample that was sequenced in a study of OX40 agonist ivuxolimab in advanced cancers. Using immunoSEQ multiplex PCR, the repertoire was profiled, and TCRdb retains in-frame clones only, with some absent. The data contain tens of thousands of clones, 75% to 90% of them singletons. This sample comprised CD4+ or CD8+ T cells sorted from blood, obtained in a trial of the OX40 agonist ivuxolimab. The origin of the receptors is an adult with an advanced solid tumor such as melanoma, head and neck, liver or kidney cancer.

This chain connects TRBV5-6 to TRBJ2-1; 9 bases agree with TRBD2. V shed 2 bases and J 3 bases; nucleotides not matched to a gene: 3. The CDR3 consists of 15 residues. Germline V lookup: CDR1 SGHDT, CDR2 YYEEEE. The CDR3 loop is CASSFSRGGYNEQFF. Here the CDR3 DNA reads TGTGCCAGCAGCTTCTCGCGGGGGGGCTACAATGAGCAGTTCTTC.

The chain is built from TRBV7-9 and TRBJ2-4, with 8 bases aligning to TRBD1. V dropped 0 bases and J dropped 6; count of bases not matched to a gene: 16. Germline V gene data show CDR1 as SEHNR and CDR2 as FQNEAQ (reference sequence). This CDR3 is built from 19 residues. The CDR3 region is CASSLARARKDRGGNIQYF. CDR3 DNA sequence: TGTGCCAGCAGCTTAGCAAGGGCCCGGAAAGACAGGGGAGGAAACATTCAGTACTTC.

The genes are TRBV6-5 and TRBJ2-2; D perhaps matches TRBD1 (5 bases). Trimming pared 0 bases from V and 3 bases from J, leaving 11 bases between. Germline V CDR1 and CDR2: MNHEY, SVGAGI. The CDR3 sequence is 16 residues long. The CDR3 DNA is TGTGCCAGCAGTTACTCGTATACAGGTTACACCGGGGAGCTGTTTTTT. Translated, it gives CASSYSYTGYTGELFF.

The chain recombines TRBV5-1 with TRBJ2-7; D remains unclear. Germline lookup yields CDR1 SGHRS and CDR2 YFSETQ. The CDR3 totals 14 residues. V lost 1 base and J 2 bases, leaving 10 bases between the germline ends. This CDR3 reads CASSLTFPPYEQYV. CDR3 nucleotide sequence: TGCGCCAGCAGCTTGACATTTCCTCCCTACGAGCAGTACGTC.

This chain connects TRBV28 to TRBJ1-2, with no clear D. The CDR3 is 15 amino acids. CDR1 is MDHEN and CDR2 is SYDVKM in the germline V gene. The V end was cut by 6 bases, the J end by 5 bases, with 19 bases between. The CDR3 spells CASSQRAGRGYGYTF. The DNA of the CDR3 is TGTGCCAGCAGCCAAAGGGCGGGCAGAGGATATGGCTACACCTTC.

The rearrangement joins TRBV19 to TRBJ2-3, with TRBD2 as a possible D gene (7 bases). This CDR3 has 15 residues. Germline CDR1 reads LNHDA; CDR2 reads SQIVND (reference sequence). V was shortened by 5 bases and J by 1 base, with 13 bases between the two germline ends. The CDR3 bases are TGTGCCAGTAGTGGGGGCGCGGGGGGCACAGATACGCAGTATTTT. This translates into CASSGGAGGTDTQYF.